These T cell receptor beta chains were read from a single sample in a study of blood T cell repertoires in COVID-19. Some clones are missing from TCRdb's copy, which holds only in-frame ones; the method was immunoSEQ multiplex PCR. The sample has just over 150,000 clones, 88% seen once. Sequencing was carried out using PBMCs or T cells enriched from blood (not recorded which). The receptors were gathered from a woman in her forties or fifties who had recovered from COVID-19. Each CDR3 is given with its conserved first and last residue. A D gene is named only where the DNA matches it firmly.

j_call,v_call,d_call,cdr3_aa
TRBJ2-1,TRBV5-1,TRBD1,CASSRETGGSNEQFF
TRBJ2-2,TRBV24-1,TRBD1,CATSDWGQPNTGELFF
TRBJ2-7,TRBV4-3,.,CASSQGRPYEQYF
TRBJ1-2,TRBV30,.,CAWSDQVGSGYTF
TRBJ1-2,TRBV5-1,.,CASSIGVGANNYGYTF
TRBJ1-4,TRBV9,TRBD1,CASSVEDRGNEKLFF
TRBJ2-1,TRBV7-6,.,CASSLQGTLNEQFF
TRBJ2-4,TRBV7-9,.,CASSSNRNIQYF
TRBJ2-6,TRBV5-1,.,CASSLVGSSGANVLTF
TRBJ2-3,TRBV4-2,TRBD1,CASSLWPGTASTDTQYF
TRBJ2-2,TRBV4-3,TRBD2,CASSPTPTSGNTGELFF
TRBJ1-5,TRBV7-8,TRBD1,CASSFDRAGNQPQHF
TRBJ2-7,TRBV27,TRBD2,CASSRRRGEEQYF
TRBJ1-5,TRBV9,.,CASSVGQGLQPQHF
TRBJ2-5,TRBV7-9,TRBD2,CASSTLTSGGIQETQYF
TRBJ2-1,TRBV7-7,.,CASSPRTVVSDEQFF
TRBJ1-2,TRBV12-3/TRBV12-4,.,CASSLEGQAGYTF
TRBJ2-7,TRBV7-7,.,CASSLGVSAGENEQYF
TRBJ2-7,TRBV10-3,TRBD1,CAIRDRGSYEQYF
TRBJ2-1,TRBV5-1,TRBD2,CASSGTSWAQFF
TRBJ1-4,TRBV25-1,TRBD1,CARPKTGGIEKLFF
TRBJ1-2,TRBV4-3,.,CASSQEVTWRGYTF
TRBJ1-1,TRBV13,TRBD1,CASSHTLDRGQGTEAFF
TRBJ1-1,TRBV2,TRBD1,CASSADRGWAFF
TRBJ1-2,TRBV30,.,CAWSGGRFYGYTF
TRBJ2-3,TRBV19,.,CASSLTGDTQYF
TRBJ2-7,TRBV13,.,CASSLGTASYEQYF
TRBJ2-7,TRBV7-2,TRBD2,CASSSASGVTYEQYF
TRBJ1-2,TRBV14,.,CASSQDPREWYGYTF
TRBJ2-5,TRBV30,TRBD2,CAWTPLAGGLKTQYF
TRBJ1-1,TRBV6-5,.,CAAGTRPGTEAFF
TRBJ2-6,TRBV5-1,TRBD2,CASSLSGGRSSGANVLTF
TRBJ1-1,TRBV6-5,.,CASSRQAGANTEAFF
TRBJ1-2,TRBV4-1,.,CASRSGGDYGYTF
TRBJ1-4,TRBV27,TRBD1,CASSLTGMGEKLFF
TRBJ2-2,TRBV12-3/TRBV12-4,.,CASTMNTGELFF
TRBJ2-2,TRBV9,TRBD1,CASSFRTGVNTGELFF
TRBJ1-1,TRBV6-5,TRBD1,CASSYGTANTEAFF
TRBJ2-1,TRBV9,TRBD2,CASSQILAGDYNEQFF
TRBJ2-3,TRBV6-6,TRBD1,CASSQIGLRPGQGATDTQYF
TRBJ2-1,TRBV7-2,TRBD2,CASSLLAGGSNEQFF